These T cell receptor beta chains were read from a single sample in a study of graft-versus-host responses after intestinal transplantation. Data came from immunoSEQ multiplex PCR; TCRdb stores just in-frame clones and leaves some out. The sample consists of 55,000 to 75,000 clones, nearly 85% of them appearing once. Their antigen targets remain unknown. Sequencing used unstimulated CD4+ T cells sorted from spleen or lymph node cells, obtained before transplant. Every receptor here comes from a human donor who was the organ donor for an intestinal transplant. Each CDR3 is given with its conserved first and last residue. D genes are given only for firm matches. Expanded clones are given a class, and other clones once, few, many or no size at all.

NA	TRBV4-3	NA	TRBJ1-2	TGCGCCAGCAGCCAAGCGTTCGGGTTCTATGGCTACACCTTC	CASSQAFGFYGYTF
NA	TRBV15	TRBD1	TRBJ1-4	TGTGCCACCAGCAGAGGTACAGGGGATGAAAAACTGTTTTTT	CATSRGTGDEKLFF
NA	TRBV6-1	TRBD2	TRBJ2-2	TGTGCCAGCAGGCTAGCGGGGCCGAACACCGGGGAGCTGTTTTTT	CASRLAGPNTGELFF
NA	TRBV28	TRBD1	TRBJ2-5	TGTGCCAGCCAGGGACAGGGACAAGAGACCCAGTACTTC	CASQGQGQETQYF
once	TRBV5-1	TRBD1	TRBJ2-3	TGCGCCAGCAGCTTGGGGCCGGGACAGGGGGCCATATCGGATACGCAGTATTTT	CASSLGPGQGAISDTQYF
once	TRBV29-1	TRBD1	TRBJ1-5	TGCAGCGTCGGCAGGGGGCGAGATCAGCCCCAGCATTTT	CSVGRGRDQPQHF
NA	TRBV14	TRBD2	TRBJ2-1	TGTGCCAGCAGCCTCGATGGGGGGGACAATGAGCAGTTCTTC	CASSLDGGDNEQFF
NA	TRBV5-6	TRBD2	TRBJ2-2	TGTGCCAGCAGCCATCTAGCGGGCTCGAACACCGGGGAGCTGTTTTTT	CASSHLAGSNTGELFF
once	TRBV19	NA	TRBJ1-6	TGTGCCAGTAGTATAGATCTGGCTCCGACAGCGAATTCACCCCTCCACTTT	CASSIDLAPTANSPLHF
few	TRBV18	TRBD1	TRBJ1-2	TGTGCCAGCTCACCAGAAGGACAGGGGGCAATCGGCTACACCTTC	CASSPEGQGAIGYTF
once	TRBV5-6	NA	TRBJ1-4	TGTGCCAGCAGCTTCCTGGGGAGGAATGAAAAACTGTTTTTT	CASSFLGRNEKLFF
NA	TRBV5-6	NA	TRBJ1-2	TGTGCCAGCAGCCCGGCCGCAGGTATTGGCGGCTACACCTTC	CASSPAAGIGGYTF
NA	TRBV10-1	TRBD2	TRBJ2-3	TGCGCCAGCAGTGAGACGAGACTAGCGGGGGGGCCGTCGACAGATACGCAGTATTTT	CASSETRLAGGPSTDTQYF
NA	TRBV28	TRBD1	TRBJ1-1	TGTGCCAGCAGTTATACGGACAGGTTGAACACTGAAGCTTTCTTT	CASSYTDRLNTEAFF
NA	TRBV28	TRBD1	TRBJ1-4	TGTGCCAGCAGTTTGCCTGGGACAGGCAGGTTGGAAAAACTGTTTTTT	CASSLPGTGRLEKLFF